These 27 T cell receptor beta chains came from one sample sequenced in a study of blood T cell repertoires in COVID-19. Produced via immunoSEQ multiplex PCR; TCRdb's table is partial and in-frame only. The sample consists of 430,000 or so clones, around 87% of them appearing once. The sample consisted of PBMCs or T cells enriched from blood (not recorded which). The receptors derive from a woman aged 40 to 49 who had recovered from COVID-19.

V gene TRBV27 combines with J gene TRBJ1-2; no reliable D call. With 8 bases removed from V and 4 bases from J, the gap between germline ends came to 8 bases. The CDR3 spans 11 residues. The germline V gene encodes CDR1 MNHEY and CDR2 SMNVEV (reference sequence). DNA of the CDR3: TGTGCCAGCTCAGGCCTCTATGGCTACACCTTC. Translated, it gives CASSGLYGYTF.

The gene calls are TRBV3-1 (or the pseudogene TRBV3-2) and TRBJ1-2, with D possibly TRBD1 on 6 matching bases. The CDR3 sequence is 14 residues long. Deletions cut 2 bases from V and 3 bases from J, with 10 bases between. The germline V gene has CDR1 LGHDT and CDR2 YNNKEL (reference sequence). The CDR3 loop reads CASSQNRAHYGYTF. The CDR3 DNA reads TGTGCCAGCAGCCAAAACAGGGCCCACTATGGCTACACCTTC.

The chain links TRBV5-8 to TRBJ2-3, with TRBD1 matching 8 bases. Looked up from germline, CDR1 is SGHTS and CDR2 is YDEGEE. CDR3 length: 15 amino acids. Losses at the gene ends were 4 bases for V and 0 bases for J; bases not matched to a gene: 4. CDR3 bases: TGTGCCAGCAGCGGATACAGGGGGAGCACAGATACGCAGTATTTT. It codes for CASSGYRGSTDTQYF.

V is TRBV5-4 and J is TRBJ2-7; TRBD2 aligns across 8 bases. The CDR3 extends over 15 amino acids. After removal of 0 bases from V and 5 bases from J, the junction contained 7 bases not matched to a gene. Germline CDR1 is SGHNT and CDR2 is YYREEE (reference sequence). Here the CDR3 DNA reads TGTGCCAGCAGCTTGGTTGGCGGGAGGCTGGACGAGCAGTACTTC. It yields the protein CASSLVGGRLDEQYF.

CDR3 DNA: TGTGCCAGCAGTTTAGAAGGGGGACAGGTAGTGAACACTGAAGCTTTCTTT. It encodes CASSLEGGQVVNTEAFF. V and J are TRBV27 and TRBJ1-1; 8 bases map to TRBD1. Germline V lookup: CDR1 MNHEY, CDR2 SMNVEV (reference sequence). The CDR3 loop spans 17 amino acids. V shed 2 bases, J shed 0 bases, and the junction held 8 bases outside the gene matches.

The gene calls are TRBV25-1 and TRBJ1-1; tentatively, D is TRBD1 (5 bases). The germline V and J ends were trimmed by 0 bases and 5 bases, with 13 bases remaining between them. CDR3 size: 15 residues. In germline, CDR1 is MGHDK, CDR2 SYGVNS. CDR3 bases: TGTGCCAGCAGTGAATATAAGGGGTTGGGAACTGAAGCTTTCTTT. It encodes CASSEYKGLGTEAFF.

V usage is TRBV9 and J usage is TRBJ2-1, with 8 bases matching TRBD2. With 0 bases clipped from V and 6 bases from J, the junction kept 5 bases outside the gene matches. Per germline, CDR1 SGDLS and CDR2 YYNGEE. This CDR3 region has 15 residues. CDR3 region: CASSVAAGGFNEQFF. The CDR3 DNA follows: TGTGCCAGCAGCGTAGCCGCGGGAGGTTTCAATGAGCAGTTCTTC.

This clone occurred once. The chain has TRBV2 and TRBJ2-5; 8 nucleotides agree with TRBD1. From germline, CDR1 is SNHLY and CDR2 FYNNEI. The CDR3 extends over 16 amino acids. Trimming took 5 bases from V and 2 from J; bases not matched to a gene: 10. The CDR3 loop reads CASSPLRTGLQETQYF. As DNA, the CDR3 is TGTGCCAGCAGTCCCCTCAGGACAGGGCTTCAAGAGACCCAGTACTTC.

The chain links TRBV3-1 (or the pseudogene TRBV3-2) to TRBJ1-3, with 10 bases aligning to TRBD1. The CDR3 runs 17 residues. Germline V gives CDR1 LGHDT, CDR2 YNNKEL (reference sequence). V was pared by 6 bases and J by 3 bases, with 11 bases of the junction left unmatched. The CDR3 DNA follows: TGTGCCAGCAGACGGACAGGGGGAATGTGTGGTGGAAACACCATATATTTT. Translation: CASRRTGGMCGGNTIYF.

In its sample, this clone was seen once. The CDR3 DNA is TGTGCCAGCAGCCCAGCCCGGGACTACCCCTACGAGCAGTACTTC. It is translated as CASSPARDYPYEQYF. V is TRBV7-6 and J is TRBJ2-7; 7 positions agree with TRBD2. CDR3 length: 15 amino acids. CDR1 is SGHVS, CDR2 FNYEAQ, per germline. The V and J ends lost 5 bases and 2 bases, in that order; junction bases with no gene match: 9. Full variable domain (remainder filled in from reference TRBV7-6 and TRBJ2-7): GAGVSQSPRYKVTKRGQDVALRCDPISGHVSLYWYRQALGQGPEFLTYFNYEAQQDKSGLPNDRFSAERPEGSISTLTIQRTEQRDSAMYRCASSPARDYPYEQYFGPGTRLTVT.

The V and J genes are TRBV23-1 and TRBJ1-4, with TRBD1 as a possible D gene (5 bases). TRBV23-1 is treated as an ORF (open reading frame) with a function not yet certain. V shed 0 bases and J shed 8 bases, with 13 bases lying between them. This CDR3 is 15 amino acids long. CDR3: CASSQSDSKGEKLFF. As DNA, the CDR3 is TGCGCCAGCAGTCAATCCGACAGTAAAGGGGAAAAACTGTTTTTT.

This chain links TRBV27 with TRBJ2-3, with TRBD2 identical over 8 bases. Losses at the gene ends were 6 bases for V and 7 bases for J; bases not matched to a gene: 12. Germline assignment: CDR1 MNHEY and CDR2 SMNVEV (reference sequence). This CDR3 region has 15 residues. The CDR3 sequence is CASRSGGGMVNTQYF. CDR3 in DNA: TGTGCCAGCAGGTCGGGGGGGGGAATGGTAAATACGCAGTATTTT.

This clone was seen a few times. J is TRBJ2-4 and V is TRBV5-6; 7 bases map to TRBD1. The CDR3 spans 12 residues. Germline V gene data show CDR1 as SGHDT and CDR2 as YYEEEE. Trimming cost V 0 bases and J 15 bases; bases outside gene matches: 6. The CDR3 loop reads CASSLVPGGLYF. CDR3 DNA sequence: TGTGCCAGCAGCTTGGTGCCAGGGGGATTGTACTTC.

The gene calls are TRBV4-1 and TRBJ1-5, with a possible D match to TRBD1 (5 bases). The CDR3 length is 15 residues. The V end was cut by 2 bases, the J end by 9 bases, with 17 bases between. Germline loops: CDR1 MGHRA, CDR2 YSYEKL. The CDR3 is CASSQKHQGDPPQHF. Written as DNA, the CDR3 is TGCGCCAGCAGCCAAAAACACCAAGGGGATCCGCCCCAGCATTTT.

The CDR3 coding sequence is TGCAGTGCTGGGTACCGACATCGAGCTTTCTTT. Encoded protein: CSAGYRHRAFF. The chain is built from TRBV20-1 and TRBJ1-1, with no clear D. The length of the CDR3 is 11 residues. Trimming pared 5 bases from V and 10 bases from J, leaving 14 bases between. CDR1 is DFQATT, CDR2 SNEGSKA, per germline (reference sequence).

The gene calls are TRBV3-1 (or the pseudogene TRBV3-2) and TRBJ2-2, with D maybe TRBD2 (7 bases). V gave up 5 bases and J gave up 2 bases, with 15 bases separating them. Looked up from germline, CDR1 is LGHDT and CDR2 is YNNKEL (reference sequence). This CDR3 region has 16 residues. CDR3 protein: CASSTFGGANTGELFF. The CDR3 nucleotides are TGTGCCAGCAGCACCTTTGGGGGGGCAAACACCGGGGAGCTGTTTTTT.

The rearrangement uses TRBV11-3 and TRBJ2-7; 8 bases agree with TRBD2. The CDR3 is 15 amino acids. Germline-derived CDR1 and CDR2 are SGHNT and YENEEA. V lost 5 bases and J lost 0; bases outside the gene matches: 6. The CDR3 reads CASSRSGRASYEQYF. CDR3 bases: TGTGCCAGCAGCCGTTCCGGGAGGGCCTCCTACGAGCAGTACTTC.

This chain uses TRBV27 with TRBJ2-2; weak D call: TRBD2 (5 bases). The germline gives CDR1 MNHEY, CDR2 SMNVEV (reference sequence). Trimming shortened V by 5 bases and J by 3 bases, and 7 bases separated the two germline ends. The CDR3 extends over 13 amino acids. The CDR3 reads CASSPLDTGELFF. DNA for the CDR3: TGTGCCAGCAGTCCACTAGACACCGGGGAGCTGTTTTTT.

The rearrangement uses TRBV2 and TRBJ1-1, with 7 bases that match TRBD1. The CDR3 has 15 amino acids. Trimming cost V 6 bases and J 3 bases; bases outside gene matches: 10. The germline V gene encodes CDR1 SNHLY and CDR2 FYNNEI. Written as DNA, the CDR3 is TGTGCCAGCAGCCCCCTGACAGGGAAACACACTGAAGCTTTCTTT. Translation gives CASSPLTGKHTEAFF.

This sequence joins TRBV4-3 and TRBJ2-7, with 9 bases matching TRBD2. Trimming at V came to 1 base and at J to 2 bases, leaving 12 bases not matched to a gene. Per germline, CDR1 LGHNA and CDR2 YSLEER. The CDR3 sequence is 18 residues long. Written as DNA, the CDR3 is TGCGCCAGCAGCCAAGGAACCCCTAGAGCGGGAGGAACCTACGAGCAGTACTTC. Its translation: CASSQGTPRAGGTYEQYF.

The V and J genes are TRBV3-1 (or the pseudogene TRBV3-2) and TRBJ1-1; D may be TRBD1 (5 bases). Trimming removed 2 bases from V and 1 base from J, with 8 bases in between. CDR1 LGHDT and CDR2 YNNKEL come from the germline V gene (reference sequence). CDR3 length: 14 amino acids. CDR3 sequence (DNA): TGTGCCAGCAGCCAATACGACAGGAACACTGAAGCTTTCTTT. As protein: CASSQYDRNTEAFF.

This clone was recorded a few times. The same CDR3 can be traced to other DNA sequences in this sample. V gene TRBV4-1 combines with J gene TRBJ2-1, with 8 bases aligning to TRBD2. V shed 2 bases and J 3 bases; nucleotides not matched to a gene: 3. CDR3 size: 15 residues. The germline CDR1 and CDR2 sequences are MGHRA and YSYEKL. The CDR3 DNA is TGCGCCAGCAGCCAATTCAGCGGGAGCTACAATGAGCAGTTCTTC. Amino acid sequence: CASSQFSGSYNEQFF.

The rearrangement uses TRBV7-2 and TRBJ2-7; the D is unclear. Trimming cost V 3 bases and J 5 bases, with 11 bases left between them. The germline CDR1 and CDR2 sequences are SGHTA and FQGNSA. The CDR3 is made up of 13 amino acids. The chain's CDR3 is CASSFVGRDEQYF. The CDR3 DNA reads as TGTGCCAGCAGCTTCGTTGGTCGCGACGAGCAGTACTTC.

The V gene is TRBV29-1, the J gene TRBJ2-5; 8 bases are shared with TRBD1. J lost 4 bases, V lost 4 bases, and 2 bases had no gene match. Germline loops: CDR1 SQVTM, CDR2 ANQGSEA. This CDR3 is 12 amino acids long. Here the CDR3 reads CSVGDRRETQYF. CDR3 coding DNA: TGCAGCGTTGGGGACAGGAGAGAGACCCAGTACTTC.

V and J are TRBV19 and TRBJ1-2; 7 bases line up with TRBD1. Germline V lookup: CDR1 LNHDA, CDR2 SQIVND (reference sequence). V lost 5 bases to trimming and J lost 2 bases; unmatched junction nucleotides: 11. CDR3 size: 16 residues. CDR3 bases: TGTGCCAGTAGTCTTCCTCGACAGGGACACAACTATGGCTACACCTTC. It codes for CASSLPRQGHNYGYTF.

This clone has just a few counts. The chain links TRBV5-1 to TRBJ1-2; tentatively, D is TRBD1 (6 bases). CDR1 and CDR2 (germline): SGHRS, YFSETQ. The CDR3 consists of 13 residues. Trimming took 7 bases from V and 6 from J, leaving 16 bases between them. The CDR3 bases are TGCGCCAGCCGCCATGGACAGTTAGATGGCTACACCTTC. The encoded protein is CASRHGQLDGYTF.

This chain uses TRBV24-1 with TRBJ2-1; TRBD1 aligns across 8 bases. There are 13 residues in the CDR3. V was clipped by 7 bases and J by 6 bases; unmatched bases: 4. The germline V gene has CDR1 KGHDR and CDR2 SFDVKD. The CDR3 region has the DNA TGTGCCACCAGCCGGACAGGGACCAATGAGCAGTTCTTC. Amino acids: CATSRTGTNEQFF.